This T cell receptor (beta chain) was documented in a study of blood T cell repertoires in COVID-19. In the original processing: Quantification of nucleated cells was approximated via reference gene primer amplification. Assay: immunoSEQ multiplex PCR; the TCRdb copy retains only in-frame clones and omits some. Clone size and the V and J calls come from that table; the DNA yielded D and trimming. The sample has over 200,000 clones, 85% to 90% seen once. V was trimmed by 3 bases and J by 0 bases, leaving 10 bases between them. The CDR3 has 15 residues. Germline CDR1 reads SGHDT; CDR2 reads YYEEEE. The sequence was collected from a woman in her forties or fifties in a cohort exposed to, infected with or recovered from COVID-19 (not recorded which). Sequenced: PBMCs or T cells enriched from blood (not recorded which). V and J are TRBV5-6 and TRBJ2-1; D unresolved. The CDR3 region is CASSWSMSSYNEQFF. CDR3 bases: TGTGCCAGCAGCTGGTCCATGAGCTCCTACAATGAGCAGTTCTTC. The full variable domain, rest sourced from reference TRBV5-6 and TRBJ2-1, is DAGVTQSPTHLIKTRGQQVTLRCSPKSGHDTVSWYQQALGQGPQFIFQYYEEEERQRGNFPDRFSGHQFPNYSSELNVNALLLGDSALYLCASSWSMSSYNEQFFGPGTRLTVL.